The entry below describes one T cell receptor (beta chain). As yet, its antigen is unknown. V shed 7 bases and J shed 0 bases, with 7 bases lying between them. Germline loops: CDR1 MDHEN, CDR2 SYDVKM. The CDR3 runs 12 residues. The data are from a study of shared clonotypes between healthy human individuals. General study findings and limits: A small donor pool kept down the genetic and exposure-history diversity that was represented.

Sequencing was performed with immunoSEQ multiplex PCR; in TCRdb, only in-frame clones are kept and a portion is missing. The data hold more than 400,000 clones, with roughly 95% observed a single time. The J gene is TRBJ2-7, the V gene TRBV28, with unresolved D. The source is a woman under 40 in good health. The sample consisted of naive CD4+ T cells sorted from blood. Subset in this sample: CD45RA+ positively selected. CDR3 in amino acids: CASTSISYEQYF. CDR3 in DNA: TGTGCCAGCACCTCCATCTCCTACGAGCAGTACTTC.